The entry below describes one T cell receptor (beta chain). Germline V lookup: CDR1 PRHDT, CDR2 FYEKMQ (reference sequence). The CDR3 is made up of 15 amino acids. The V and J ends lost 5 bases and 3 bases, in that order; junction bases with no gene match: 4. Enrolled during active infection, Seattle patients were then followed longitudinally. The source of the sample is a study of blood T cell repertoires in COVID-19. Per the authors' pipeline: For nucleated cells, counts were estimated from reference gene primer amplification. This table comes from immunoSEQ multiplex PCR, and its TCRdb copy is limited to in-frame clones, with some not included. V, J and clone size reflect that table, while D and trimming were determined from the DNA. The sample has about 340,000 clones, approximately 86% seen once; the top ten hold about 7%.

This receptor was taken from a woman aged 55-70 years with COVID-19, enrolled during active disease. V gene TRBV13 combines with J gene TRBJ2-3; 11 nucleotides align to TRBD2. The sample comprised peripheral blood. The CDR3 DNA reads TGTGCCAGCAGCCCTCGACTAGCGGGGACAGATACGCAGTATTTT. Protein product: CASSPRLAGTDTQYF. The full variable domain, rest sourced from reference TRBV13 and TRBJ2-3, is AAGVIQSPRHLIKEKRETATLKCYPIPRHDTVYWYQQGPGQDPQFLISFYEKMQSDKGSIPDRFSAQQFSDYHSELNMSSLELGDSALYFCASSPRLAGTDTQYFGPGTRLTVL.